These 9 T cell receptor beta chains were sequenced from one sample in a study of blood T cell repertoires in COVID-19. Sequencing was performed with immunoSEQ multiplex PCR; in TCRdb, only in-frame clones are kept and a portion is missing. This table holds approximately 110,000 clones, about four fifths found once. Sequencing was carried out using peripheral blood. Receptors were obtained from a woman aged 35 to 49 with acute or convalescent COVID-19.

This rearrangement joins TRBV6-6 to TRBJ1-5, with 9 nucleotides matching TRBD1. Germline values: CDR1 MNHNY, CDR2 SVGAGI (reference sequence). J lost 1 base, V lost 2 bases, and 0 bases had no gene match. The CDR3 consists of 15 residues. CDR3 loop: CASSYDRGSNQPQHF. DNA of the CDR3: TGTGCCAGCAGTTACGACAGGGGGAGCAATCAGCCCCAGCATTTT.

The chain recombines TRBV6-2 or TRBV6-3 with TRBJ1-5; TRBD1 matches 7 bases. Looked up from germline, CDR1 is MNHEY and CDR2 is SVGEGT. This CDR3 has 15 residues. The ends lost 6 bases at V and 1 base at J; junction bases unmatched: 6. Here the CDR3 reads CASSRQGVSNQPQHF. CDR3 nucleotide sequence: TGTGCCAGCAGCAGACAGGGAGTGAGCAATCAGCCCCAGCATTTT.

This clone was found many times. The chain employs TRBV25-1 and TRBJ2-1; 8 bases agree with TRBD1. With V trimmed by 1 base and J by 2 bases, 4 bases remained unmatched. Looked up from germline, CDR1 is MGHDK and CDR2 is SYGVNS. This CDR3 is 16 amino acids long. The CDR3, as DNA: TGTGCCAGCAGTGAATCAGGGGGCACCCCCTACAATGAGCAGTTCTTC. Its translation: CASSESGGTPYNEQFF.

The chain joins TRBV19 to TRBJ2-6, with a possible D match to TRBD1 (6 bases). V was shortened by 5 bases and J by 5 bases, with 22 bases between the two germline ends. Germline V gene sequence: CDR1 LNHDA, CDR2 SQIVND (reference sequence). The CDR3 runs 18 residues. Here the CDR3 DNA reads TGTGCCAGTAGTCCACTAGGGGACAAGGGGGTCTGGGCCAACGTCCTGACTTTC. Its protein product is CASSPLGDKGVWANVLTF.

The rearrangement links TRBV10-3 to TRBJ1-1; 8 bases are shared with TRBD1. This CDR3 region has 13 residues. Germline values: CDR1 ENHRY, CDR2 SYGVKD. The ends lost 6 bases at V and 1 base at J; junction bases unmatched: 1. CDR3 sequence reads: CAISGQGNTEAFF. The CDR3 DNA reads TGTGCCATCAGCGGACAGGGGAACACTGAAGCTTTCTTT.

CDR3 in amino acids: CASSSRSSGSSSYNEQFF. DNA of the CDR3: TGTGCCAGCAGCTCTCGTTCTAGCGGGTCAAGCTCCTACAATGAGCAGTTCTTC. This rearrangement joins TRBV7-2 to TRBJ2-1; 8 bases match TRBD2. CDR1 is SGHTA and CDR2 is FQGNSA in the germline V gene. J gave up 0 bases and V 4 bases, and 11 bases lay outside the gene matches. CDR3 size: 18 residues.

This chain uses TRBV5-1 with TRBJ2-3, with TRBD1 matching 10 bases. Germline-derived CDR1 and CDR2 are SGHRS and YFSETQ. Germline trimming cut 5 bases from V and 9 bases from J; bases unmatched to any gene: 3. This CDR3 contains 12 residues. CDR3 loop: CASRVDRGTQYF. CDR3 in DNA: TGCGCCAGCAGGGTGGACAGGGGGACGCAGTATTTT.

The chain employs TRBV27 and TRBJ2-2; TRBD1 is a possible D gene (6 bases). The V and J ends lost 7 bases and 5 bases respectively, with 8 bases between them. This CDR3 has 12 amino acids. Germline-derived CDR1 and CDR2 are MNHEY and SMNVEV (reference sequence). The CDR3 DNA reads as TGTGCCAGCAATCAGGGGACCGGGGAGCTGTTTTTT. Translating gives CASNQGTGELFF.

The J gene is TRBJ1-6, the V gene TRBV6-5; D is unresolved. The germline V gene has CDR1 MNHEY and CDR2 SVGAGI. The CDR3 has 16 amino acids. V shed 0 bases and J shed 7 bases, with 13 bases lying between them. The CDR3 region has the DNA TGTGCCAGCAGTTACTCGTATGTGGCCACAAATTCACCCCTCCACTTT. Translated: CASSYSYVATNSPLHF.